This T cell receptor (beta chain) was profiled in a study of blood T cell repertoires in COVID-19. Study-level background: Sites across the United States, Italy and Spain contributed samples from acute and convalescent COVID-19.

In assigning cohorts, the study relied on participant-reported clinical history. This table comes from immunoSEQ multiplex PCR, and its TCRdb copy is limited to in-frame clones, with some not included. The sample lists about 200,000 clones, 85% to 90% occurring once. The clonotype was recovered from a man aged 30 to 45 who had recovered from COVID-19. The specimen sequenced was PBMCs or T cells enriched from blood (not recorded which).

The CDR3, as DNA: TGTGCCAGCAGCGCGGTGGGGGGCGAGCAGTACTTC. It specifies CASSAVGGEQYF. The rearrangement links TRBV9 to TRBJ2-7; maybe TRBD2 (6 bases). CDR1 and CDR2 (germline): SGDLS, YYNGEE. The CDR3 covers 12 residues. Trimming removed 3 bases at V and 6 bases at J, with 10 bases between.